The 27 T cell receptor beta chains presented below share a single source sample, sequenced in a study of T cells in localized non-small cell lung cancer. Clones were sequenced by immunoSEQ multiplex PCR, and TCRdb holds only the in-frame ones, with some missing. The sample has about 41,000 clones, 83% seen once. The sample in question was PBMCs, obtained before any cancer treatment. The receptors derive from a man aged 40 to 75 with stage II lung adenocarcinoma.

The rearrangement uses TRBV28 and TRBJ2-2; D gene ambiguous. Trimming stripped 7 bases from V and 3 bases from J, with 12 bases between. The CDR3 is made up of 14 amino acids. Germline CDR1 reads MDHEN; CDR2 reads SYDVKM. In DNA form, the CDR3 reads TGTGCCAGCATCCCCTCTTCAGACACCGGGGAGCTGTTTTTT. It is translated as CASIPSSDTGELFF. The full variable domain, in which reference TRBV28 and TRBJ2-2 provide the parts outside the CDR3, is DVKVTQSSRYLVKRTGEKVFLECVQDMDHENMFWYRQDPGLGLRLIYFSYDVKMKEKGDIPEGYSVSREKKERFSLILESASTNQTSMYLCASIPSSDTGELFFGEGSRLTVL.

The chain's CDR3 is CASSSGVAGAGLEQFF. The CDR3, as DNA: TGTGCCAGCAGCTCGGGGGTAGCGGGAGCGGGATTAGAGCAGTTCTTC. The chain is built from TRBV11-2 and TRBJ2-1, with 9 nucleotides matching TRBD2. Germline V gene data show CDR1 as SGHAT and CDR2 as FQNNGV. V was pared by 4 bases and J by 10 bases, with 14 bases of the junction left unmatched. The CDR3 has 16 amino acids.

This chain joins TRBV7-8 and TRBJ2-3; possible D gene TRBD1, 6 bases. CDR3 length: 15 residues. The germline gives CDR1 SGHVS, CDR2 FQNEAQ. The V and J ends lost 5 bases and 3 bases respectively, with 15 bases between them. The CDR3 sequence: CASSVEQGRTDTQYF. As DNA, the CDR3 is TGTGCCAGCAGCGTAGAACAGGGACGAACAGATACGCAGTATTTT.

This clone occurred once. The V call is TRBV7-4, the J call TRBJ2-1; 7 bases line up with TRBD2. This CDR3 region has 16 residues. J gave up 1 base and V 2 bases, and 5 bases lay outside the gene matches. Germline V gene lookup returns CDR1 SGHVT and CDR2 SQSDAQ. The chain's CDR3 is CASSLIPSGSYNEQFF. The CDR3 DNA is TGTGCCAGCAGCTTAATCCCTAGCGGTTCCTACAATGAGCAGTTCTTC.

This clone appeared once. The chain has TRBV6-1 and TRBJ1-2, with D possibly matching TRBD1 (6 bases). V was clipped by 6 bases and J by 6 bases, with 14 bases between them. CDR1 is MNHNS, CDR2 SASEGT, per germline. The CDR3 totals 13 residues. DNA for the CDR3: TGTGCCAGCAGGCCTGGACAGCATGATGGCTACACCTTC. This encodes CASRPGQHDGYTF.

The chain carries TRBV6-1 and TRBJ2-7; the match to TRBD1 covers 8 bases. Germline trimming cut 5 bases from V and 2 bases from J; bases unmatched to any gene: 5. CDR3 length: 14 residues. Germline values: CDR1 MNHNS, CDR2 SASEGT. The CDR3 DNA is TGTGCCAGCAGTACGGGGACAGGCCCCTACGAGCAGTACTTC. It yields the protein CASSTGTGPYEQYF.

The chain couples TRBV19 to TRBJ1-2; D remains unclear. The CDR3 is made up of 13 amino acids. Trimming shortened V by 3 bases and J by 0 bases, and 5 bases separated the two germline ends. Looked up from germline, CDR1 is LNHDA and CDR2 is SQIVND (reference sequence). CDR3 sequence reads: CASSMRTNYGYTF. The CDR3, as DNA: TGTGCCAGTAGTATGCGGACTAACTATGGCTACACCTTC. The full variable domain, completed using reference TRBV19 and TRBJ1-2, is DGGITQSPKYLFRKEGQNVTLSCEQNLNHDAMYWYRQDPGQGLRLIYYSQIVNDFQKGDIAEGYSVSREKKESFPLTVTSAQKNPTAFYLCASSMRTNYGYTFGSGTRLTVV.

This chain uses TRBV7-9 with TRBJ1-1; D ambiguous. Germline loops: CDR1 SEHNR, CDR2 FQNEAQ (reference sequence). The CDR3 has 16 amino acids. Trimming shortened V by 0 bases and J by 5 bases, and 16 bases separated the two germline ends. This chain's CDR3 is CASSLAAGPTGTEAFF. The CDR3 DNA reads TGTGCCAGCAGCTTAGCGGCAGGCCCTACGGGGACTGAAGCTTTCTTT.

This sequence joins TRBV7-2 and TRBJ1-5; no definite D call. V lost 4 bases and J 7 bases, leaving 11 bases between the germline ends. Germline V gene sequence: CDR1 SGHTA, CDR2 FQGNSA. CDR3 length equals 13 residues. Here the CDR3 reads CASSSVIGQPQHF. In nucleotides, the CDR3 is TGTGCCAGCAGCTCGGTCATTGGGCAGCCCCAGCATTTT.

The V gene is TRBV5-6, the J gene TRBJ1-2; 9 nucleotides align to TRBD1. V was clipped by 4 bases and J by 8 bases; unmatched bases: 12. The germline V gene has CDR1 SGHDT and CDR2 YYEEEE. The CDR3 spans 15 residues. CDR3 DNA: TGTGCCAGCAGCGCGACCCCGGGACAGGGAACAGGCTACACCTTC. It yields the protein CASSATPGQGTGYTF.

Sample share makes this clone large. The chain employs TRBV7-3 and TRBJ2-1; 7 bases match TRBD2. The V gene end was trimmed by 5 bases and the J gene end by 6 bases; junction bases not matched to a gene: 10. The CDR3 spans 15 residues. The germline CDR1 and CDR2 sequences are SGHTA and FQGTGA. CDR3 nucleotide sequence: TGTGCCAGCAGCGCACTGGGGACTAAAATCAATGAGCAGTTCTTC. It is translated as CASSALGTKINEQFF.

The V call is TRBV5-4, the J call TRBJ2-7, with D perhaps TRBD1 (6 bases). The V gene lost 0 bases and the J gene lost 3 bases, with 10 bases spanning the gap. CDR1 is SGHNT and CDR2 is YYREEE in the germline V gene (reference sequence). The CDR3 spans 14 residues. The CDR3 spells CASSLVDSVYEQYF. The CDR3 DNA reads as TGTGCCAGCAGCTTGGTGGACAGCGTCTACGAGCAGTACTTC.

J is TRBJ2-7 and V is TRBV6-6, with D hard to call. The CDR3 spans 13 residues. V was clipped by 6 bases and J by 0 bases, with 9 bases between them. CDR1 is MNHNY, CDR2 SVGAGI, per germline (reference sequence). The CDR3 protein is CASSKGFSYEQYF. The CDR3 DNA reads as TGTGCCAGCAGCAAGGGTTTCTCCTACGAGCAGTACTTC.

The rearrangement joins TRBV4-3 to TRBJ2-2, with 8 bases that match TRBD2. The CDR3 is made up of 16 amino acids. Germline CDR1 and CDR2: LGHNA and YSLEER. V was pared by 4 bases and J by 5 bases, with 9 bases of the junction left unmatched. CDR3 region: CASSPRSGRQTGELFF. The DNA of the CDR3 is TGCGCCAGCAGCCCTAGGAGCGGGAGACAAACCGGGGAGCTGTTTTTT.

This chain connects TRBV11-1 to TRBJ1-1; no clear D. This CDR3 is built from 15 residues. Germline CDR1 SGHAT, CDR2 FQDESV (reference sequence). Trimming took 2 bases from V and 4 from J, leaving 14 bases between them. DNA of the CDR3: TGTGCCAGCAGCTTAATGGACGGCGGGAGCACTGAAGCTTTCTTT. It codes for CASSLMDGGSTEAFF.

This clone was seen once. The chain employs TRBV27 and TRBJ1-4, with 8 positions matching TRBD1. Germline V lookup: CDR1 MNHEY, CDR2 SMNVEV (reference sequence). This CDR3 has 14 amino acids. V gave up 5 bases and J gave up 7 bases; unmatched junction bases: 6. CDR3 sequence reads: CASSPGQGREKLFF. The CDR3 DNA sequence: TGTGCCAGCAGTCCCGGACAGGGCCGTGAAAAACTGTTTTTT.

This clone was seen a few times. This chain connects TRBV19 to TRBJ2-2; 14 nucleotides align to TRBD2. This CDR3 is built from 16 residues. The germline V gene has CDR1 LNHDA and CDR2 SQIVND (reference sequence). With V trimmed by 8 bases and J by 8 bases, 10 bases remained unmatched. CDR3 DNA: TGTGCCAGTCATAACAGACTAGCGGGAGGGCCGGGGGAGCTGTTTTTT. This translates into CASHNRLAGGPGELFF.

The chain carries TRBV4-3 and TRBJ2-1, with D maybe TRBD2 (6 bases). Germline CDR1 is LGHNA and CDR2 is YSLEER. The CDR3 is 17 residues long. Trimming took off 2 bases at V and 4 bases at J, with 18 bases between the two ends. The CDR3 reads CASSQRFGGEGYNEQFF. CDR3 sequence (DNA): TGCGCCAGCAGCCAACGATTCGGGGGAGAGGGGTACAATGAGCAGTTCTTC.

CDR3 sequence reads: CASSPGHSGNTIYF. The CDR3 DNA sequence: TGCGCCAGCAGCCCCGGCCACTCTGGAAACACCATATATTTT. The chain combines TRBV5-1 with TRBJ1-3; the D is unclear. V was shortened by 4 bases and J by 0 bases, with 8 bases between the two germline ends. This CDR3 has 14 residues. Per germline, CDR1 SGHRS and CDR2 YFSETQ.

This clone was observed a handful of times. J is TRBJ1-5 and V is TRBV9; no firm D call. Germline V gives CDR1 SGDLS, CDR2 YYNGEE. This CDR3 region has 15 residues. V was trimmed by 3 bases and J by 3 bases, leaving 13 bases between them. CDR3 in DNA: TGTGCCAGCAGCGCCCACGACGGAGCCAATCAGCCCCAGCATTTT. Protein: CASSAHDGANQPQHF.

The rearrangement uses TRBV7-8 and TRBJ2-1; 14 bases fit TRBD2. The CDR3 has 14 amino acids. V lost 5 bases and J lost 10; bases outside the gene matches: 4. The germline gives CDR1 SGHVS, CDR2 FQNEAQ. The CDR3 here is CASSMGLAGEEQFF. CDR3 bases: TGTGCCAGCAGCATGGGACTAGCGGGAGAAGAGCAGTTCTTC.

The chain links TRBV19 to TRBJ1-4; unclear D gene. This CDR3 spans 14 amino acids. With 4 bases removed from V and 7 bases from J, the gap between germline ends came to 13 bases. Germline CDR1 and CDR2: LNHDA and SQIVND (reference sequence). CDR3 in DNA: TGTGCCAGTAGTACTTCTCCGGGCTCTGAAAAACTGTTTTTT. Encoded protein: CASSTSPGSEKLFF.

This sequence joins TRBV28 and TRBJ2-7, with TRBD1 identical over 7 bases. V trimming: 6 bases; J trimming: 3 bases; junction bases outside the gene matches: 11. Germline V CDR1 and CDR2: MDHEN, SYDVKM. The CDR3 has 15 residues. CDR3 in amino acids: CASRITTGQHYEQYF. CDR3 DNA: TGTGCCAGCAGAATCACTACGGGACAGCACTACGAGCAGTACTTC.

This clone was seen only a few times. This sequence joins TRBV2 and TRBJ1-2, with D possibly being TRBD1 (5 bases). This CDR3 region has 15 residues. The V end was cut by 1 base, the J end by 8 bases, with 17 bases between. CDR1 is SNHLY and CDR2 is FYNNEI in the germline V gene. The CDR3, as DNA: TGTGCCAGCAGTGAAGTTATAAGGGGCCATTGGGGCTACACCTTC. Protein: CASSEVIRGHWGYTF.

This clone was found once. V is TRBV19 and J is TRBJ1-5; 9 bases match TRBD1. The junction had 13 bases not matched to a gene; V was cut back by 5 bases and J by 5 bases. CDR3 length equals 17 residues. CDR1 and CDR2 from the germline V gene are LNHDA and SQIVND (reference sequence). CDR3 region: CASSFRNRDREDQPQHF. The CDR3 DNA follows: TGTGCCAGTAGTTTCCGAAACCGGGACAGGGAGGATCAGCCCCAGCATTTT.

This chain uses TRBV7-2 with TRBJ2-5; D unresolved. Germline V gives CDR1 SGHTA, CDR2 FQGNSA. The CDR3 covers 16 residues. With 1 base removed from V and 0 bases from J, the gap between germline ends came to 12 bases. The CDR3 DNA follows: TGTGCCAGCAGCTTAGTGAACCGGAGTTACCAAGAGACCCAGTACTTC. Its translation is CASSLVNRSYQETQYF. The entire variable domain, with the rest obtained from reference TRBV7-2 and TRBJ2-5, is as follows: GAGVSQSPSNKVTEKGKDVELRCDPISGHTALYWYRQSLGQGLEFLIYFQGNSAPDKSGLPSDRFSAERTGGSVSTLTIQRTQQEDSAVYLCASSLVNRSYQETQYFGPGTRLLVL.

This chain's CDR3 is CASSLASGGVEEQYF. As DNA, the CDR3 is TGTGCCAGCAGCTTAGCGTCGGGAGGGGTCGAGGAGCAGTACTTC. V is TRBV11-2 and J is TRBJ2-7; 8 positions match TRBD2. This CDR3 is built from 15 residues. V lost 1 base and J lost 7; bases outside the gene matches: 9. Per the germline V gene, CDR1 is SGHAT and CDR2 is FQNNGV.